This TCR beta chain was sequenced in a study of cytomegalovirus exposure and HLA in healthy donors. Notes on the study in general: TCR association rates varied by HLA locus in a later analysis, with DRB1 highest and HLA-C lowest. Further analysis was carried out later, and it showed several of the most significant clusters appearing linked to common viral pathogens.

The primer mix had 60 Vbeta and 13 Jbeta primers. Repertoires were generated with immunoSEQ multiplex PCR, while TCRdb's copy carries only in-frame clones and drops some. The sample records approximately 97,000 clones, about four fifths being singletons. The J segment lost 3 bases and the V segment lost 3 bases, leaving 9 bases of the junction unmatched. The CDR3 loop spans 17 amino acids. CDR1 and CDR2 (germline): KGHSH, LQKENI. With regard to this clone: Its antigen is not known.

The TCR originated in a man between 40 and 49 years old in good health and CMV-seropositive. The chain is built from TRBV18 and TRBJ1-5; 9 nucleotides match TRBD1. Sequencing was performed on PBMCs. CDR3 loop: CASSPGQGMGSNQPQHF. The DNA for the CDR3 is TGTGCCAGCTCACCCGGACAGGGGATGGGATCCAATCAGCCCCAGCATTTT.